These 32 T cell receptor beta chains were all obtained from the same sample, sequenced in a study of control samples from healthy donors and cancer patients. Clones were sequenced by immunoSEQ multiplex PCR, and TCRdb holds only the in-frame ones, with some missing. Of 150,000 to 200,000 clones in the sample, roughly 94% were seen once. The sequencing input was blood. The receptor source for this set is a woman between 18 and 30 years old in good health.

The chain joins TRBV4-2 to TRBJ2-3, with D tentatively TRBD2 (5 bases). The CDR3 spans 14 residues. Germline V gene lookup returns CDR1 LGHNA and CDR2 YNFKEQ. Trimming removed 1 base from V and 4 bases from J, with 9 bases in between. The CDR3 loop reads CASSQVGSADTQYF. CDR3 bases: TGTGCCAGCAGCCAAGTGGGGAGTGCAGATACGCAGTATTTT.

DNA of the CDR3: TGTGCCAGCAGCTTTGGGTTATCGGGCAATGAGCAGTTCTTC. Translated, it gives CASSFGLSGNEQFF. The chain recombines TRBV11-3 with TRBJ2-1; D remains ambiguous. Trimming removed 3 bases at V and 6 bases at J, with 12 bases between. Germline CDR1 is SGHNT and CDR2 is YENEEA. The CDR3 is 14 residues long.

CDR3 bases: TGTGCCAGCTCCCCGGGGTTAGGACAAGAGACCCAGTACTTC. This translates into CASSPGLGQETQYF. This chain links TRBV18 with TRBJ2-5, with TRBD2 as a possible D gene (5 bases). Trimming took 6 bases from V and 2 from J, leaving 13 bases between them. The CDR3 is made up of 14 amino acids. CDR1 KGHSH and CDR2 LQKENI come from the germline V gene.

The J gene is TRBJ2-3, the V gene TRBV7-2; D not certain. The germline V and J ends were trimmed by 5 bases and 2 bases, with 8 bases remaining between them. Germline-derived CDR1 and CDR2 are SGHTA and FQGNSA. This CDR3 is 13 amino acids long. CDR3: CASSLAPTDTQYF. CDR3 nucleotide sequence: TGTGCCAGCAGCCTCGCACCCACAGATACGCAGTATTTT.

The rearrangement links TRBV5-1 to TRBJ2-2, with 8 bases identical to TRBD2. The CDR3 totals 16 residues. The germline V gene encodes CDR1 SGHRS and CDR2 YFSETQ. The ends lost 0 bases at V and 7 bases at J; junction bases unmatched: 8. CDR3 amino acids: CASSLAGSGVSGELFF. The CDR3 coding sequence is TGCGCCAGCAGCTTGGCTGGTAGCGGGGTTAGCGGGGAGCTGTTTTTT.

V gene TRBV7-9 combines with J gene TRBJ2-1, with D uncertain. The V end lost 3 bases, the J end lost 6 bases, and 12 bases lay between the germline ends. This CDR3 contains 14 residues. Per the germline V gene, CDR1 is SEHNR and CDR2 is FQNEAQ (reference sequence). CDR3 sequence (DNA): TGTGCCAGCAGCTTCCGAAGGGCCCTCAATGAGCAGTTCTTC. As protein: CASSFRRALNEQFF.

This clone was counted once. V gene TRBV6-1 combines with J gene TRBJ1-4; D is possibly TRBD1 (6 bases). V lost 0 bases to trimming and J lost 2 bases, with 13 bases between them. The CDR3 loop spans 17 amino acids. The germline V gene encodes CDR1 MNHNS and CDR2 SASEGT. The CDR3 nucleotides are TGTGCCAGCAGTGAAGCGCAAGGGGGGGCCACTAATGAAAAACTGTTTTTT. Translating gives CASSEAQGGATNEKLFF.

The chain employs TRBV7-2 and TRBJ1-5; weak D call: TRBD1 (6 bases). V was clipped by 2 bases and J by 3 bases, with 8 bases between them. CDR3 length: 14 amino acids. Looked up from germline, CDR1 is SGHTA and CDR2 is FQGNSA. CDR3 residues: CASSLTGSNQPQHF. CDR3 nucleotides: TGTGCCAGCAGCTTAACAGGGTCCAATCAGCCCCAGCATTTT.

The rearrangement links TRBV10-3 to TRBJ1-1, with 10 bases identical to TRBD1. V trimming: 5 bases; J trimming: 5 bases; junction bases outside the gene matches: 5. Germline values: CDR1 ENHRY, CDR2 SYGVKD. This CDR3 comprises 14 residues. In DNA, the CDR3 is TGTGCCATCAGTCCCGACAGGGGGCAAACTGAAGCTTTCTTT. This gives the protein CAISPDRGQTEAFF.

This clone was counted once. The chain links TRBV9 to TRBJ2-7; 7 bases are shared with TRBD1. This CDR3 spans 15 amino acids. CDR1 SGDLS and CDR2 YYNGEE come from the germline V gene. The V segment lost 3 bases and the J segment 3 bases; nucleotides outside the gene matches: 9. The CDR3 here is CASSGGVTGVYEQYF. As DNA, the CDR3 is TGTGCCAGCAGCGGTGGGGTCACAGGGGTCTACGAGCAGTACTTC.

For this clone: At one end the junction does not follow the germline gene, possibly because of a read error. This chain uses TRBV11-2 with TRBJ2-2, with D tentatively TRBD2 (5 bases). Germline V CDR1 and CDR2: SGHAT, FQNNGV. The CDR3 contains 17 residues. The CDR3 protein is CASSLPVGLANPGELFF. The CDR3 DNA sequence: TGTGCCAGCAGCCTCCCCGTGGGTTTAGCGAACCCCGGGGAGCTGTTTTTT.

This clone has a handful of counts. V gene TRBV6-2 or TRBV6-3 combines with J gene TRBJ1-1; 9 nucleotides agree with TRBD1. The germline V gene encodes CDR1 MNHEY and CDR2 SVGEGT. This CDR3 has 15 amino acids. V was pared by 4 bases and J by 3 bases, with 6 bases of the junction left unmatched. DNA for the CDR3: TGTGCCAGCAGTTCTCCCGGGACAGGGCACACTGAAGCTTTCTTT. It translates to CASSSPGTGHTEAFF.

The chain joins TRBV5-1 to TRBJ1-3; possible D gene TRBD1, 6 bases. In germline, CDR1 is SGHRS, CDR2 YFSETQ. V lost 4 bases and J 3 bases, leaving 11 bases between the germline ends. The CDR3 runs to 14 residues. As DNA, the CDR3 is TGCGCCAGCAGCGGTACAGGGTTTGGAAACACCATATATTTT. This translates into CASSGTGFGNTIYF.

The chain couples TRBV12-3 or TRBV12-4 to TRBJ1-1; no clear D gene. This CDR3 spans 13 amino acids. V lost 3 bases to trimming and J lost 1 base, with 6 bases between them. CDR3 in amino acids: CASSFNGNTEAFF. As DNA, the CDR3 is TGTGCCAGCAGTTTCAACGGGAACACTGAAGCTTTCTTT.

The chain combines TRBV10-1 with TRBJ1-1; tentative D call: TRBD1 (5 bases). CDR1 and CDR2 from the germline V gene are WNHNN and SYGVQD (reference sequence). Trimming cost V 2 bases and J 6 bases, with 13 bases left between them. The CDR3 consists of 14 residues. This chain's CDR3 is CASSERRGLAEAFF. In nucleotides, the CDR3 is TGCGCCAGCAGTGAGCGGAGGGGCCTCGCTGAAGCTTTCTTT.

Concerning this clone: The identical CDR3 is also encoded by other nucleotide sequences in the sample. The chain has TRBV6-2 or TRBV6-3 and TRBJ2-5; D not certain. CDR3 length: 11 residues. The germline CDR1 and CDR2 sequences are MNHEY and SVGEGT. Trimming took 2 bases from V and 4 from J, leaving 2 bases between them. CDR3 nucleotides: TGTGCCAGCAGTTACCCAGAGACCCAGTACTTC. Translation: CASSYPETQYF.

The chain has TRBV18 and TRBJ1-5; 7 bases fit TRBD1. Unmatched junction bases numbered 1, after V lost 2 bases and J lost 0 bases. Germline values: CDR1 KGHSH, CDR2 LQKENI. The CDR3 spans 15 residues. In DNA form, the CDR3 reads TGTGCCAGCTCACCAGACAGGGTTAGCAATCAGCCCCAGCATTTT. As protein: CASSPDRVSNQPQHF.

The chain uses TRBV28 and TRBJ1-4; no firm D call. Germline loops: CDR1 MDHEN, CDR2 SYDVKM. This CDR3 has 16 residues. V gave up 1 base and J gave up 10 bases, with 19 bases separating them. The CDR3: CASSLYPPGLEVKLFF. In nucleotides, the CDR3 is TGTGCCAGCAGTTTATACCCCCCCGGGCTAGAGGTAAAACTGTTTTTT.

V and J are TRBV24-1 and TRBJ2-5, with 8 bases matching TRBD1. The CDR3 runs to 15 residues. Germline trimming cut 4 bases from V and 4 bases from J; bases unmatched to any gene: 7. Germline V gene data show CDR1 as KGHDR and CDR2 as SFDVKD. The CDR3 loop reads CATSDPTGVGETQYF. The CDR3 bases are TGTGCCACCAGTGACCCGACAGGGGTGGGAGAGACCCAGTACTTC.

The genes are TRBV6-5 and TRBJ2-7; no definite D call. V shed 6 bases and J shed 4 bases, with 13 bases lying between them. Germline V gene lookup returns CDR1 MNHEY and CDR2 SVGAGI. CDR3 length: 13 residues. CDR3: CASSRTYSYEQYF. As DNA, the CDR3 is TGTGCCAGCAGCCGTACCTATTCTTACGAGCAGTACTTC.

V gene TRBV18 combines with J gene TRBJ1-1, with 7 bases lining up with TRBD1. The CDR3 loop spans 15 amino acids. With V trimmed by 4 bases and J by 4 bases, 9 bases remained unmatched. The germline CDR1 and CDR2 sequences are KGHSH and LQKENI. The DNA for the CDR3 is TGTGCCAGCTCACTCTTGGGACAGAGAACCACTGAAGCTTTCTTT. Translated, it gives CASSLLGQRTTEAFF.

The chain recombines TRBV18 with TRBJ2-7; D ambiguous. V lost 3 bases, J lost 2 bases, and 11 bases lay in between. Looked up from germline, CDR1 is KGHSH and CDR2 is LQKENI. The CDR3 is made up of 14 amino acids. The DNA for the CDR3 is TGTGCCAGCTCACCCCTAAATTACCCCTACGAGCAGTACTTC. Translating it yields CASSPLNYPYEQYF.

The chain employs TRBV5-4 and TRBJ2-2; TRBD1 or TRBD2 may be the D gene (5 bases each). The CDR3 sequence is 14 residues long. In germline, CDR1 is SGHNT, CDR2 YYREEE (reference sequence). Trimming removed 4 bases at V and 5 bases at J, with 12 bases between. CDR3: CASSPGTLTGELFF. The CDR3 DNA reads TGTGCCAGCAGCCCCGGGACCCTTACCGGGGAGCTGTTTTTT.

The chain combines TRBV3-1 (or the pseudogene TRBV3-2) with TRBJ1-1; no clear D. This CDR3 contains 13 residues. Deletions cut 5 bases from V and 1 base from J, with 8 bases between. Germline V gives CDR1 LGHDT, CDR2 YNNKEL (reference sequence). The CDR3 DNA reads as TGTGCCAGCAGCAGAGGCACGAACACTGAAGCTTTCTTT. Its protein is CASSRGTNTEAFF.

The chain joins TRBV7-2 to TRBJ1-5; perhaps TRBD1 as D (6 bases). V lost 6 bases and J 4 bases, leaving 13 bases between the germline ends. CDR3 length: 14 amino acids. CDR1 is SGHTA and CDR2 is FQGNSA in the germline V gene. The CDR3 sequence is CASSFPGANQPQHF. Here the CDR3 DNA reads TGTGCCAGCAGTTTCCCGGGGGCTAATCAGCCCCAGCATTTT.

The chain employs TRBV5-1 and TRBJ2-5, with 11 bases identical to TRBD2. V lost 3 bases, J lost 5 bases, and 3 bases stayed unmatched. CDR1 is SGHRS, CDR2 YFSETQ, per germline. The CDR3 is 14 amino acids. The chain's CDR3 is CASSSTSGMETQYF. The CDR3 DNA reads TGCGCCAGCAGCTCGACTAGCGGGATGGAGACCCAGTACTTC.

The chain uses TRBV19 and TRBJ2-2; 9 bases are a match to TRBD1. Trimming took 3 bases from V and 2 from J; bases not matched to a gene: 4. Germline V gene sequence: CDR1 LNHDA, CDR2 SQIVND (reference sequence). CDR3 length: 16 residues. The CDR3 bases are TGTGCCAGTAGTATTTCCACAGGGGGCAACACCGGGGAGCTGTTTTTT. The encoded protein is CASSISTGGNTGELFF. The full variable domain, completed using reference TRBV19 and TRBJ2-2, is DGGITQSPKYLFRKEGQNVTLSCEQNLNHDAMYWYRQDPGQGLRLIYYSQIVNDFQKGDIAEGYSVSREKKESFPLTVTSAQKNPTAFYLCASSISTGGNTGELFFGEGSRLTVL.

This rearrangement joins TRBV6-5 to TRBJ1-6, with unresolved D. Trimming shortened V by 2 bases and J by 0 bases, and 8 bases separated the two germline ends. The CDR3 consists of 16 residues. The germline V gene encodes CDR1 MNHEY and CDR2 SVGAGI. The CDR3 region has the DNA TGTGCCAGCAGTTACGCTGGAAGCTCCTATAATTCACCCCTCCACTTT. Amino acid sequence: CASSYAGSSYNSPLHF.

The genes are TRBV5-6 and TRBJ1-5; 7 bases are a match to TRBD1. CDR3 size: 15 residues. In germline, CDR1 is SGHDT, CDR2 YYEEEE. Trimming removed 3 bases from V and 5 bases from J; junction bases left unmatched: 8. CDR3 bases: TGTGCCAGCAGCTATCGGACAGGTTGGGATCAGCCCCAGCATTTT. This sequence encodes CASSYRTGWDQPQHF.

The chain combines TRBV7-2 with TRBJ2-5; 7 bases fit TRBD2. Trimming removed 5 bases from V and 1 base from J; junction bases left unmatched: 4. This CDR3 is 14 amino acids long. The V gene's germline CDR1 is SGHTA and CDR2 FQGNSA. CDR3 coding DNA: TGTGCCAGCAGCACCTCTAGCGGCCAAGAGACCCAGTACTTC. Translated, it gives CASSTSSGQETQYF.

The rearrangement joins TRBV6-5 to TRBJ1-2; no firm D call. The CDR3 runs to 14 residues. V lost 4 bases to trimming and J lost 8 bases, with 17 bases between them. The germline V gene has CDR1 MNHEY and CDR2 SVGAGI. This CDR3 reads CASSSIPGLRGYTF. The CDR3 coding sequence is TGTGCCAGCAGTTCGATCCCGGGCCTACGGGGCTACACCTTC.

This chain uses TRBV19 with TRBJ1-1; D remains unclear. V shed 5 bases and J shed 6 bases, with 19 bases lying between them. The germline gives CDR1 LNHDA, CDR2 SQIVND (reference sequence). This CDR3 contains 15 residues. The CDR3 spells CASSLNGGVGAEAFF. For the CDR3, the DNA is TGTGCCAGTAGTTTAAACGGCGGGGTTGGGGCTGAAGCTTTCTTT.